A single sample is the source of the 19 T cell receptor beta chains below, sequenced in a study of OX40 agonist ivuxolimab in advanced cancers. Generated by immunoSEQ multiplex PCR, the TCRdb table keeps only in-frame clones and is missing some. The sample holds roughly 86,000 clones, 86% seen once. The sequencing used CD4+ or CD8+ T cells sorted from blood, collected in a trial of the OX40 agonist ivuxolimab. The source is an adult with an advanced solid tumor such as melanoma, head and neck, liver or kidney cancer.

This clone was found once. The J gene is TRBJ1-6, the V gene TRBV7-2; D is unresolved. Germline V gene sequence: CDR1 SGHTA, CDR2 FQGNSA. This CDR3 contains 11 residues. V was cut by 5 bases and J by 8 bases, with 4 bases left in between. The CDR3 nucleotides are TGTGCCAGCAGCCGGGATTCACCCCTCCACTTT. Encoded protein: CASSRDSPLHF.

The rearrangement links TRBV6-5 to TRBJ2-2; D call uncertain. The germline V gene encodes CDR1 MNHEY and CDR2 SVGAGI. The CDR3 consists of 14 residues. Trimming stripped 0 bases from V and 5 bases from J, with 7 bases between. The CDR3 nucleotides read TGTGCCAGCAGTTACTCAAGGGTGACCGGGGAGCTGTTTTTT. This translates into CASSYSRVTGELFF.

The J gene is TRBJ1-1, the V gene TRBV2; no clear D gene. CDR1 is SNHLY, CDR2 FYNNEI, per germline. The CDR3 extends over 11 amino acids. V dropped 9 bases and J dropped 3 bases, with 8 bases sitting between them. The DNA of the CDR3 is TGTGCCAGGGCGGTGGACACTGAAGCTTTCTTT. This gives the protein CARAVDTEAFF.

The V gene is TRBV10-1, the J gene TRBJ2-5; 14 bases map to TRBD2. V was clipped by 2 bases and J by 4 bases; unmatched bases: 3. This CDR3 spans 16 amino acids. CDR1 and CDR2 (germline): WNHNN, SYGVQD (reference sequence). CDR3 region: CASSEGTSGSGETQYF. The CDR3 DNA reads as TGCGCCAGCAGTGAGGGGACTAGCGGGAGCGGAGAGACCCAGTACTTC.

The CDR3 coding sequence is TGCGCCAGCTCCCGGGCGGGGTCGGGCCTAGCGAAAAACATTCAGTACTTC. It specifies CASSRAGSGLAKNIQYF. This chain links TRBV10-2 with TRBJ2-4; D possibly corresponds to TRBD2 (6 bases). This CDR3 is 17 amino acids long. Germline V gives CDR1 WSHSY, CDR2 SAAADI. Trimming stripped 8 bases from V and 4 bases from J, with 24 bases between.

This clone came up a few times. The V and J genes are TRBV7-3 and TRBJ1-1; a possible D gene is TRBD1 (6 bases). Per the germline V gene, CDR1 is SGHTA and CDR2 is FQGTGA. Trimming stripped 2 bases from V and 5 bases from J, with 15 bases between. This CDR3 is built from 15 residues. Here the CDR3 DNA reads TGTGCCAGCAGCTTAGGTATGGGGGGCAGGACTGAAGCTTTCTTT. It specifies CASSLGMGGRTEAFF.

This clone was seen only once. The V and J genes are TRBV9 and TRBJ2-1; D remains unclear. Trimming stripped 0 bases from V and 5 bases from J, with 12 bases between. This CDR3 is built from 15 residues. Germline V gives CDR1 SGDLS, CDR2 YYNGEE. The CDR3 reads CASSVAPVEDNEQFF. In nucleotides, the CDR3 is TGTGCCAGCAGCGTAGCTCCGGTCGAGGACAATGAGCAGTTCTTC.

The chain links TRBV28 to TRBJ1-1, with D tentatively TRBD1 (5 bases). This CDR3 comprises 12 residues. Per germline, CDR1 MDHEN and CDR2 SYDVKM. The V gene lost 6 bases and the J gene lost 6 bases, with 11 bases spanning the gap. CDR3 bases: TGTGCCAGCAGCCTACAGGAGGCTGAAGCTTTCTTT. This codes for CASSLQEAEAFF.

The sample holds one count of this clone. The chain joins TRBV5-1 to TRBJ1-5; 7 bases agree with TRBD1. V lost 1 base, J lost 3 bases, and 4 bases stayed unmatched. CDR1 and CDR2 from the germline V gene are SGHRS and YFSETQ. CDR3 length: 15 amino acids. The CDR3, as DNA: TGCGCCAGCAGCTTGTGGACAGGCCTCAATCAGCCCCAGCATTTT. Protein: CASSLWTGLNQPQHF.

The chain uses TRBV5-4 and TRBJ1-1; D is unclear. The CDR3 is 17 amino acids. The V end lost 4 bases, the J end lost 4 bases, and 23 bases lay between the germline ends. Germline V CDR1 and CDR2: SGHNT, YYREEE (reference sequence). The CDR3 sequence is CASSLRTGILSRTEAFF. Written as DNA, the CDR3 is TGTGCCAGCAGCCTCAGGACGGGGATCCTCTCACGCACTGAAGCTTTCTTT.

CDR3 DNA: TGTGCCAGCAGGTTAAACTCCTACAATGAGCAGTTCTTC. The encoded protein is CASRLNSYNEQFF. The chain combines TRBV7-2 with TRBJ2-1; no firm D call. Germline-derived CDR1 and CDR2 are SGHTA and FQGNSA. The CDR3 extends over 13 amino acids. The V and J ends lost 6 bases and 0 bases respectively, with 6 bases between them.

This clone showed up just once. The CDR3: CASLPVPSTYGYTF. The CDR3 bases are TGTGCCAGCCTGCCGGTGCCCTCCACCTATGGCTACACCTTC. This chain joins TRBV21-1 and TRBJ1-2. TRBV21-1 has pseudogene status. This CDR3 comprises 14 residues.

J is TRBJ1-3 and V is TRBV4-3, with D perhaps TRBD1 (5 bases). CDR3 size: 16 residues. Trimming left V 0 bases short and J 4 bases short, with 13 bases between. The germline gives CDR1 LGHNA, CDR2 YSLEER. CDR3 DNA sequence: TGCGCCAGCAGCCAAGAATGGTCAGGGACGGGAAACACCATATATTTT. Translating it yields CASSQEWSGTGNTIYF.

This rearrangement joins TRBV5-4 to TRBJ2-7, with 15 bases identical to TRBD2. Trimming removed 5 bases from V and 5 bases from J; junction bases left unmatched: 5. The CDR3 totals 15 residues. Germline V lookup: CDR1 SGHNT, CDR2 YYREEE (reference sequence). The CDR3 reads CASRRGLAGGDEQYF. The CDR3 DNA is TGTGCCAGCAGAAGAGGACTAGCGGGGGGGGACGAGCAGTACTTC. Variable domain in full (rest from reference TRBV5-4 and TRBJ2-7): ETGVTQSPTHLIKTRGQQVTLRCSSQSGHNTVSWYQQALGQGPQFIFQYYREEENGRGNFPPRFSGLQFPNYSSELNVNALELDDSALYLCASRRGLAGGDEQYFGPGTRLTVT.

The rearrangement joins TRBV28 to TRBJ2-3, with 10 bases identical to TRBD1. From germline, CDR1 is MDHEN and CDR2 SYDVKM. The CDR3 is made up of 18 amino acids. V shed 4 bases, J shed 3 bases, and the junction held 13 bases outside the gene matches. The CDR3 loop reads CASSYVGTWDRGTDTQYF. In DNA, the CDR3 is TGTGCCAGCAGTTATGTCGGGACATGGGACAGGGGTACAGATACGCAGTATTTT. Filled out from reference TRBV28 and TRBJ2-3, the complete variable domain reads DVKVTQSSRYLVKRTGEKVFLECVQDMDHENMFWYRQDPGLGLRLIYFSYDVKMKEKGDIPEGYSVSREKKERFSLILESASTNQTSMYLCASSYVGTWDRGTDTQYFGPGTRLTVL.

CDR3 bases: TGTGCCAGCAGCTTAGAAACATCTATCAATCAGCCCCAGCATTTT. This sequence encodes CASSLETSINQPQHF. This chain uses TRBV11-2 with TRBJ1-5; unclear D gene. CDR1 is SGHAT and CDR2 is FQNNGV in the germline V gene. V lost 0 bases, J lost 3 bases, and 9 bases lay in between. The CDR3 is 15 amino acids.

V usage is TRBV29-1 and J usage is TRBJ1-4, with a weak D call TRBD1 (6 bases). Per germline, CDR1 SQVTM and CDR2 ANQGSEA. The CDR3 totals 16 residues. V lost 4 bases to trimming and J lost 8 bases, with 23 bases between them. The CDR3 sequence: CSVGGGAPGEGEKLFF. The CDR3 DNA sequence: TGCAGCGTTGGAGGGGGGGCTCCAGGGGAAGGAGAAAAACTGTTTTTT.

The chain uses TRBV11-3 and TRBJ2-5; D is tentatively TRBD1 or TRBD2 (5 bases each). Trimming pared 1 base from V and 7 bases from J, leaving 10 bases between. CDR1 and CDR2 (germline): SGHNT, YENEEA. The CDR3 covers 13 residues. CDR3 bases: TGTGCCAGCAGCTTAGCAGGTGGGGGGACCCAGTACTTC. Residues: CASSLAGGGTQYF.

The V gene is TRBV5-1, the J gene TRBJ1-2, with 9 positions matching TRBD1. After removal of 0 bases from V and 6 bases from J, the junction contained 6 bases not matched to a gene. Germline CDR1 and CDR2: SGHRS and YFSETQ. The CDR3 is 15 amino acids. CDR3 amino acids: CASSLGQGGLHGYTF. The CDR3 nucleotides are TGCGCCAGCAGCTTGGGACAGGGGGGACTCCATGGCTACACCTTC. Supplemented by reference TRBV5-1 and TRBJ1-2, the full variable domain reads KAGVTQTPRYLIKTRGQQVTLSCSPISGHRSVSWYQQTPGQGLQFLFEYFSETQRNKGNFPGRFSGRQFSNSRSEMNVSTLELGDSALYLCASSLGQGGLHGYTFGSGTRLTVV.